This TCR beta chain is drawn from a study of T cells in Graves' hyperthyroidism and ophthalmopathy. Of note for this clonotype: As yet, its antigen is unknown. The conserved phenylalanine or tryptophan is not found at the CDR3 terminus, so this likely reflects a read error. No DNA is shown, since the ends of the CDR3 on it are uncertain; the CDR3 is the one TCRdb lists.

Germline CDR1 and CDR2: DFQATT and SNEGSKA (reference sequence). The length of the CDR3 is 8 amino acids, counting both ends. Study observations and caveats: Blood also held most thyroid clonotypes expanded beyond 0.001. The model identified upcoming ophthalmopathy a median around 6 months ahead of onset.

Regions amplified from RNA transcripts were the TCR beta CDR3 regions. The HTBI primer set served for first-round RT-PCR of the TCR CDR3. TCRdb re-called the multiplex PCR reads with MiXCR, one entry per CDR3 protein. The sample lists approximately 640,000 distinct CDR3 sequences; less than 45% were seen once. The sequence was collected from an adult man with Graves' disease, either hyperthyroidism or ophthalmopathy (not recorded which). The sample comprised peripheral blood or thyroid tissue (not recorded which). The chain joins TRBV20-1 to TRBJ1-6. CDR3 in amino acids: CSARKPTS.